This T cell receptor beta chain was sequenced during a study of T cell changes during pregnancy in multiple sclerosis. Libraries were prepared by immunoSEQ multiplex PCR; TCRdb keeps only in-frame clonotypes and omits some of them. The sample lists over 30,000 clones; about 92% were seen once. Trimming removed 5 bases from V and 4 bases from J, with 17 bases in between. This CDR3 contains 15 residues. The V gene's germline CDR1 is SNHLY and CDR2 FYNNEI. This clone was found a few times. The sequencing here drew on CD4+ T cells from peripheral blood mononuclear cells, taken in the third trimester of pregnancy. The chain combines TRBV2 with TRBJ1-1; D unclear. The TCR comes from a female donor with multiple sclerosis, enrolled in a pregnancy study. The CDR3 DNA reads as TGTGCCAGCAGTCCCGGGCCCCCCGAGGGCACTGAAGCTTTCTTT. Translation: CASSPGPPEGTEAFF.